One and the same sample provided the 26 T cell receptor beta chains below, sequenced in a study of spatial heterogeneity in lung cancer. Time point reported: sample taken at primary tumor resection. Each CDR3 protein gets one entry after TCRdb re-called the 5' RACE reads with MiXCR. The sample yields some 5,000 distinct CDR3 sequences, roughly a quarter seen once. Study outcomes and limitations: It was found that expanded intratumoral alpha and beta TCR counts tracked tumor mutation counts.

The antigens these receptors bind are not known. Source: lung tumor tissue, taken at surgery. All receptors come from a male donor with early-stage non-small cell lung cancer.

The CDR3 DNA reads as TGTGCCAGCAGCGGGTCTAGCGGGAGGACCGAGCAGTACTTC. It yields the protein CASSGSSGRTEQYF. V gene TRBV7-2 combines with J gene TRBJ2-7; the match to TRBD2 covers 11 bases. This CDR3 is built from 14 residues. Trimming cost V 5 bases and J 6 bases; bases outside gene matches: 6. CDR1 and CDR2 (germline): SGHTA, FQGNSA.

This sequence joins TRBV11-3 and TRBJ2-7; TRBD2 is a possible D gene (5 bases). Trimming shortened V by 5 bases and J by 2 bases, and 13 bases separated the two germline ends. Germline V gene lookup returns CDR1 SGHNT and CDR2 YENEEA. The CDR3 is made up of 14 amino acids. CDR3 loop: CASSPAGLPYEQYF. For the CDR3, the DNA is TGTGCCAGCAGCCCGGCCGGACTCCCCTACGAGCAGTACTTC.

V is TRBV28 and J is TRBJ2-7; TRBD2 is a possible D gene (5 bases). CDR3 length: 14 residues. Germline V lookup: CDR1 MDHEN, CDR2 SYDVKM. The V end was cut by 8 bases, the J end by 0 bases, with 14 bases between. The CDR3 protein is CASGRGRSSYEQYF. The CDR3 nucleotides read TGTGCCAGCGGAAGAGGGCGTAGCTCCTACGAGCAGTACTTC.

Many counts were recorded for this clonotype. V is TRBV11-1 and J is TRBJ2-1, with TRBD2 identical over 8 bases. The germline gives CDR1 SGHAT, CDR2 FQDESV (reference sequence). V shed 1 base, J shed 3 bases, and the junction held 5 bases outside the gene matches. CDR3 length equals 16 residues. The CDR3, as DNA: TGTGCCAGCAGCTTAGGAGGTAGCGGGATCTACAATGAGCAGTTCTTC. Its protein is CASSLGGSGIYNEQFF. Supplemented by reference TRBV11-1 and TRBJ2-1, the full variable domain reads EAEVAQSPRYKITEKSQAVAFWCDPISGHATLYWYRQILGQGPELLVQFQDESVVDDSQLPKDRFSAERLKGVDSTLKIQPAELGDSAMYLCASSLGGSGIYNEQFFGPGTRLTVL.

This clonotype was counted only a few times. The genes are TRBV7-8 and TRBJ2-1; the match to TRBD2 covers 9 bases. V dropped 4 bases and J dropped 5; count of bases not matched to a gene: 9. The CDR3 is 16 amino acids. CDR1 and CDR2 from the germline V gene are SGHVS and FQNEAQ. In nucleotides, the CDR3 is TGTGCCAGCAGCTCACTTCAGCGGGAGGTGCACAATGAGCAGTTCTTC. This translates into CASSSLQREVHNEQFF.

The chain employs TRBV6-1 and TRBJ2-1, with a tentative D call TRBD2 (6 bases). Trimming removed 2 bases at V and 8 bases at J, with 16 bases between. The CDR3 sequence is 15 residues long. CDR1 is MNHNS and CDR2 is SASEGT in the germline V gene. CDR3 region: CASSEPGGKPHEQFF. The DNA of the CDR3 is TGTGCCAGCAGTGAACCGGGCGGGAAACCCCATGAGCAGTTCTTC.

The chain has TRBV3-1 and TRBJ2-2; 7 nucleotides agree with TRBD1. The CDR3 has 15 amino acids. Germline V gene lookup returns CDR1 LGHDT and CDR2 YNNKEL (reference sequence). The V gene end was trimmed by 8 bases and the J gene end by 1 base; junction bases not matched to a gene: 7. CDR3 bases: TGTGCCAGCCGTCCCGGGACAGTGAACACCGGGGAGCTGTTTTTT. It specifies CASRPGTVNTGELFF.

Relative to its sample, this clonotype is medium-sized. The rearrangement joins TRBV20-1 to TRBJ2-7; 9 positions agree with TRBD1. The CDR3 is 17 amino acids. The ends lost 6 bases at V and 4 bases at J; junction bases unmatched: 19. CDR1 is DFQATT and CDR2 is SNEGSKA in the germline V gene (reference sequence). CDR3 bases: TGCAGTGCCGCCCCGGGACAGGGAAAGATTGGAAGATACGAGCAGTACTTC. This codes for CSAAPGQGKIGRYEQYF.

The CDR3 here is CASSVGLAGSTDTQYF. The CDR3, as DNA: TGCGCCAGCAGCGTAGGACTAGCGGGAAGCACAGATACGCAGTATTTT. This chain connects TRBV5-1 to TRBJ2-3, with 12 positions matching TRBD2. V was clipped by 4 bases and J by 0 bases; unmatched bases: 3. The CDR3 totals 16 residues. Germline V gene sequence: CDR1 SGHRS, CDR2 YFSETQ.

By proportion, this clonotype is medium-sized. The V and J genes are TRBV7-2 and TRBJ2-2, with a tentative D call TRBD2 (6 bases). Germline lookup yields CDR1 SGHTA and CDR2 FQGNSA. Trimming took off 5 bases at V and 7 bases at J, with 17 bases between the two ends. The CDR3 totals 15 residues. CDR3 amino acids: CASSKGLLSGGELFF. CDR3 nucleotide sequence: TGTGCCAGCAGCAAGGGACTCCTCTCTGGCGGGGAGCTGTTTTTT.

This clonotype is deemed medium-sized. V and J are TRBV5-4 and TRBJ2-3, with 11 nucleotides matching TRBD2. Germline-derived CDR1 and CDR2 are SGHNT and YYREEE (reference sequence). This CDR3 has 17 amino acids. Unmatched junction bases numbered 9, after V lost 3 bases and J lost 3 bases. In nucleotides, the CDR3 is TGTGCCAGCAGCTCGGGACTAGCGGTTAGGCAAACAGATACGCAGTATTTT. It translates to CASSSGLAVRQTDTQYF. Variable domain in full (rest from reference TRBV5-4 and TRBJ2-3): ETGVTQSPTHLIKTRGQQVTLRCSSQSGHNTVSWYQQALGQGPQFIFQYYREEENGRGNFPPRFSGLQFPNYSSELNVNALELDDSALYLCASSSGLAVRQTDTQYFGPGTRLTVL.

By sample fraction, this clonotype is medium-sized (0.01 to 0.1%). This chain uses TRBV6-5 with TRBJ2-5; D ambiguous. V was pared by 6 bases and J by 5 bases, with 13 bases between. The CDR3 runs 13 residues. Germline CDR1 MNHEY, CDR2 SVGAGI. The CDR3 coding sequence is TGTGCCAGCAGCGTAGACTTCATGGAGACCCAGTACTTC. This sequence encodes CASSVDFMETQYF.

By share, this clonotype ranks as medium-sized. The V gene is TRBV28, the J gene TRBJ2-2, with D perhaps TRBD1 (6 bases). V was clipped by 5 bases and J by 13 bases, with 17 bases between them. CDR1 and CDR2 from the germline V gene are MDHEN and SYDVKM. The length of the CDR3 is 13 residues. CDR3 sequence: CASSIPGDWPLFF. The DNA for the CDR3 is TGTGCCAGCAGTATCCCAGGGGATTGGCCGCTGTTTTTT.

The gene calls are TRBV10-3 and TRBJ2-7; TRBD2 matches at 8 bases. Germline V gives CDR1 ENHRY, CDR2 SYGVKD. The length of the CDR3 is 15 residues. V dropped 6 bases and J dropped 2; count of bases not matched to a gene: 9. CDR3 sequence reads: CAISRPGLDAYEQYF. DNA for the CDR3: TGTGCCATCAGCCGACCGGGACTAGACGCCTACGAGCAGTACTTC.

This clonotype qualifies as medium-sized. This CDR3 is CASSEVGQVMNTEAFF. Written as DNA, the CDR3 is TGTGCCAGCAGTGAAGTGGGCCAGGTCATGAACACTGAAGCTTTCTTT. This sequence joins TRBV25-1 and TRBJ1-1; D is ambiguous. CDR3 length: 16 residues. V was pared by 2 bases and J by 0 bases, with 13 bases between. Looked up from germline, CDR1 is MGHDK and CDR2 is SYGVNS.

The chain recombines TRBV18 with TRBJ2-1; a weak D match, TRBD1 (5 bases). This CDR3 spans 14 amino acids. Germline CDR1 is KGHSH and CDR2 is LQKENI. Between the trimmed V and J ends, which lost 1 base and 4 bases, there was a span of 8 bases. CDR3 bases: TGTGCCAGCTCACCACAATCAGGGTACAATGAGCAGTTCTTC. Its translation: CASSPQSGYNEQFF.

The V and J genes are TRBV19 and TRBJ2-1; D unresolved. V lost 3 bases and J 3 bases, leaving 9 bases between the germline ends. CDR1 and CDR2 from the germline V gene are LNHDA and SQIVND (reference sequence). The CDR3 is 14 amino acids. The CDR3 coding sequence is TGTGCCAGTAGTATGGGCCTTCTCTACAATGAGCAGTTCTTC. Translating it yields CASSMGLLYNEQFF.

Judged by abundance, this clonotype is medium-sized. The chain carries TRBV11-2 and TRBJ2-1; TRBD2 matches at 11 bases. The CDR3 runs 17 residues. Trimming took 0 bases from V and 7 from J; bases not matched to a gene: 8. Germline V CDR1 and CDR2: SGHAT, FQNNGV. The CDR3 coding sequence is TGTGCCAGCAGCTTAGATCGGAAAACTAGCGGGAGAAATGAGCAGTTCTTC. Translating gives CASSLDRKTSGRNEQFF.

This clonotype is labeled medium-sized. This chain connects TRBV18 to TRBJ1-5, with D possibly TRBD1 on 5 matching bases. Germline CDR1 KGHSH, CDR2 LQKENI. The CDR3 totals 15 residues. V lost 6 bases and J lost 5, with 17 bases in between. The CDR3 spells CASSPNAGTDQPQHF. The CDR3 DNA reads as TGTGCCAGCTCGCCAAATGCGGGGACGGATCAGCCCCAGCATTTT.

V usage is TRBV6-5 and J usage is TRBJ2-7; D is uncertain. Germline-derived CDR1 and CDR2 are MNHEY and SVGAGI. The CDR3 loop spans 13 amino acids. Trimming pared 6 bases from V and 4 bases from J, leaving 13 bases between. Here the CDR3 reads CASRPGGRYEQYF. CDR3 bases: TGTGCCAGCAGGCCCGGTGGTAGGTACGAGCAGTACTTC.

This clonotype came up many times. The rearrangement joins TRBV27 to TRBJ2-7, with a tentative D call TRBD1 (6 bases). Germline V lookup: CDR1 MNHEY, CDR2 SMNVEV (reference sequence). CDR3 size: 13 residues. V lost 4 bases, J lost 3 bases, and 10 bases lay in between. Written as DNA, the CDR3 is TGTGCCAGCAGTTCCGCGGACAGCTACGAGCAGTACTTC. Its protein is CASSSADSYEQYF.

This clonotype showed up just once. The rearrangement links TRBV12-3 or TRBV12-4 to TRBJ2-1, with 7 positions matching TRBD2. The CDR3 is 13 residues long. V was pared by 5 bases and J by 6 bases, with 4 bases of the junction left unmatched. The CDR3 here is CASSILAVNEQFF. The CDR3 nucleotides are TGTGCCAGCAGTATCCTAGCGGTCAATGAGCAGTTCTTC.

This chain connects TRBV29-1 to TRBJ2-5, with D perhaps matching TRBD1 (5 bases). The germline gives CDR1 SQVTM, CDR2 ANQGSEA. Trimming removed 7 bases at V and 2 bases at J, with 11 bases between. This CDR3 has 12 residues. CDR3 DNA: TGCAGCGGAGGACAAGCACAAGAGACCCAGTACTTC. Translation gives CSGGQAQETQYF.

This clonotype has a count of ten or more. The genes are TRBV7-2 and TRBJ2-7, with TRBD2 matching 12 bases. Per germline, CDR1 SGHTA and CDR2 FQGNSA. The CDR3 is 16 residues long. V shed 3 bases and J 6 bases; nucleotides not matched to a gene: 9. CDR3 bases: TGTGCCAGCAGCTTCCCAGGACTAGCGGGACGCGGCGAGCAGTACTTC. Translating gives CASSFPGLAGRGEQYF.

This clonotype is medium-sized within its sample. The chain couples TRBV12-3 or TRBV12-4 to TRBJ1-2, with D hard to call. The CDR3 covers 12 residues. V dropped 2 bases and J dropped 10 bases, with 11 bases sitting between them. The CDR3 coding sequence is TGTGCCAGCAGTTTACATGGGCGCCTCTACACCTTC. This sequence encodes CASSLHGRLYTF.

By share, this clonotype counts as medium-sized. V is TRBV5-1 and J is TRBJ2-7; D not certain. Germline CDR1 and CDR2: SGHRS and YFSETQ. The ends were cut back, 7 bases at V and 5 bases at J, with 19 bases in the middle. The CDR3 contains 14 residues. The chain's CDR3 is CASARATSQDEQYF. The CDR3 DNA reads TGCGCCAGCGCCCGGGCCACGTCGCAAGACGAGCAGTACTTC. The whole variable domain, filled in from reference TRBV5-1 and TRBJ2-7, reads KAGVTQTPRYLIKTRGQQVTLSCSPISGHRSVSWYQQTPGQGLQFLFEYFSETQRNKGNFPGRFSGRQFSNSRSEMNVSTLELGDSALYLCASARATSQDEQYFGPGTRLTVT.